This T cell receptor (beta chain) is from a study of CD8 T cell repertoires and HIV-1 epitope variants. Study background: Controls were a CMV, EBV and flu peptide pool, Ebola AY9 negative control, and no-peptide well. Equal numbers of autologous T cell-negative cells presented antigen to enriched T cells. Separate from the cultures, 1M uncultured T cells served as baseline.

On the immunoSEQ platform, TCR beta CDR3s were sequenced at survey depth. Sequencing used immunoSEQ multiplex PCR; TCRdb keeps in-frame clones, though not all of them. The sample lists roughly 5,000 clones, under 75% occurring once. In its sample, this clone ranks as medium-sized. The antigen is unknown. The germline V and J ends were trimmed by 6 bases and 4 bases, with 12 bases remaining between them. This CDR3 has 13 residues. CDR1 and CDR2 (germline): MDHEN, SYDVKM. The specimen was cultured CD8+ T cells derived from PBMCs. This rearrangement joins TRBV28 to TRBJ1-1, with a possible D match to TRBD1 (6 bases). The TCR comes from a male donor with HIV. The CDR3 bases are TGTGCCAGCAGGACAGGAGAGGTCACTGAAGCTTTCTTT. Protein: CASRTGEVTEAFF. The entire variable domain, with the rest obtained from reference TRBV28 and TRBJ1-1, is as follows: DVKVTQSSRYLVKRTGEKVFLECVQDMDHENMFWYRQDPGLGLRLIYFSYDVKMKEKGDIPEGYSVSREKKERFSLILESASTNQTSMYLCASRTGEVTEAFFGQGTRLTVV.